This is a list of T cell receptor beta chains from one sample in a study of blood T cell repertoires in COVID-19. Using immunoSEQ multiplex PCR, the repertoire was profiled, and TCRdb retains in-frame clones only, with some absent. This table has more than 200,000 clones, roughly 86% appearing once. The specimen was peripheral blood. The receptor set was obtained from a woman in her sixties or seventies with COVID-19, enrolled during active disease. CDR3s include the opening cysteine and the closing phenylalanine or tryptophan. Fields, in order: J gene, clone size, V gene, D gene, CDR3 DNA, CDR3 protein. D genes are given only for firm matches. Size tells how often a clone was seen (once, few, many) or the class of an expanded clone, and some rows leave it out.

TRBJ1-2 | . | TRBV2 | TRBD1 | TGTGCCAGCAACAGGGGGGACTATGGCTACACCTTC | CASNRGDYGYTF
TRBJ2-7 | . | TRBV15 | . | TGTGCCACCATGGTCGGCGGGGCCTACGAGCAGTACTTC | CATMVGGAYEQYF
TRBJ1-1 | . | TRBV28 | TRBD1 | TGTGCCAGCGAAGGACAGGGCCGAACTGAAGCTTTCTTT | CASEGQGRTEAFF
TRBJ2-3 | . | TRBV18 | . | TGTGCCAGCTCACCAGACGGAGGCACAGATACGCAGTATTTT | CASSPDGGTDTQYF
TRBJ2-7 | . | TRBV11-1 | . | TGTGCCAGCAGCTTAGGCAGGGAGGTCTACGAGCAGTACTTC | CASSLGREVYEQYF
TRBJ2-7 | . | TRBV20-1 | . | TGCAGTGCTAGTTGGAGTTCCTACGAGCAGTACTTC | CSASWSSYEQYF
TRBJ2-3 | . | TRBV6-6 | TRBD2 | TGTGCCAGCAGTCCCCTCGCGACTAGCGGGATGAAAACAGATACGCAGTATTTT | CASSPLATSGMKTDTQYF
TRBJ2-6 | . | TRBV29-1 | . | TGCAGCGTTTTTATGGGGGCGGAGGGGGCCAACGTCCTGACTTTC | CSVFMGAEGANVLTF
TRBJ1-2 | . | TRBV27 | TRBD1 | TGTGCCAGCAGGCTGGGACAGGCTGGGGGCTACACCTTC | CASRLGQAGGYTF
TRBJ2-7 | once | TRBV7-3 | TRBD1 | TGTGCCAGCAGCCCGGAGACAGGGAACTACGAGCAGTACTTC | CASSPETGNYEQYF
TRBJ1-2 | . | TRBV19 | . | TGTGCCAGTCTCCCGACAGATCTATCTAACTATGGCTACACCTTC | CASLPTDLSNYGYTF
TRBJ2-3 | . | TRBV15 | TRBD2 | TGTGCCACCAGCAGAGATACATTAGGGACTAGCGGCACAGATACGCAGTATTTT | CATSRDTLGTSGTDTQYF
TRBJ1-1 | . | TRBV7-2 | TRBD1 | TGTGCCAGCAGCACACAGGGGCGGGTGAACACTGAAGCTTTCTTT | CASSTQGRVNTEAFF
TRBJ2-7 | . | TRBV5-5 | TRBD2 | TGTGCCAGCAGCTCTCCCAGCGGGAGGGCCATATACGAGCAGTACTTC | CASSSPSGRAIYEQYF
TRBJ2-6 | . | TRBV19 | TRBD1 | TGTGCCAGTAGTCGGACAGGGTGGACTGGGGCCAACGTCCTGACTTTC | CASSRTGWTGANVLTF
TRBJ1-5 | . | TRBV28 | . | TGTGCCAGCAGTTTATTGTTAGACAATCAGCCCCAGCATTTT | CASSLLLDNQPQHF
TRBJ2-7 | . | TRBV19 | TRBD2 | TGTGCCAGTAGTATTGGCGGGGGGAATGAGCAGTACTTC | CASSIGGGNEQYF
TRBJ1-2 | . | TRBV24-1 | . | TGTGCCACTAGGGACAAAACTAACTATGGCTACACCTTC | CATRDKTNYGYTF
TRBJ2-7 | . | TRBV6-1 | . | TGTGCCAGCAGGGAAGTCAAGGGGCTGGGCTATTACGAGCAGTACTTC | CASREVKGLGYYEQYF
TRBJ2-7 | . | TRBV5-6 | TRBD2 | TGTGCCAGCAGCTTGTCCGGACTAGGAATTTACGAGCAGTACTTC | CASSLSGLGIYEQYF
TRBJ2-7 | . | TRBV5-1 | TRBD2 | TGCGCCAGCAGCCGCGGACTAGCGGGAGTATCGGAAGTGAACTTC | CASSRGLAGVSEVNF
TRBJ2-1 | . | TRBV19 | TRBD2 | TGTGCCAGTAGTATATCCGCGGGAGACAATGAGCAGTTCTTC | CASSISAGDNEQFF
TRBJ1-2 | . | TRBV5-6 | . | TGTGCCAGCAGCCAGAGACAGCTCACCTCCAACTATGGCTACACCTTC | CASSQRQLTSNYGYTF
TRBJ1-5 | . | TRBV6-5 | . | TGTGCCAGCAGTTACTCAGGGGAAGATCAGCCCCAGCATTTT | CASSYSGEDQPQHF
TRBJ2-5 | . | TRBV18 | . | TGTGCCAGCCAAAGGGGTCTAGCGAGAACCGAAGAGACCCAGTACTTC | CASQRGLARTEETQYF
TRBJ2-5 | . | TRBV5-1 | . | TGCGCCAGCAGCTTGGTGTCCGGGTACCAAGAGACCCAGTACTTC | CASSLVSGYQETQYF
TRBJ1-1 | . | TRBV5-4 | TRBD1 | TGTGCCAGCGGCCGGGACAGGGGGCCTCTGAACACTGAAGCTTTCTTT | CASGRDRGPLNTEAFF
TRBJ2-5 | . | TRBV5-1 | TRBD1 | TGCGCCAGCAGCTCCCGACAGGGGGTCTCCCAAGTAGCAACGGAGACCCAGTACTTC | CASSSRQGVSQVATETQYF
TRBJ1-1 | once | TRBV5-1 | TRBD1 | TGCGCCAGCAGCTTGGGCGGCACAGGGGTGACTGAAGCTTTCTTT | CASSLGGTGVTEAFF
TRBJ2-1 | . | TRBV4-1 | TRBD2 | TGCGCCAGCAGCCAATTACTAGCGGGAGGGCCGAATGAGCAGTTCTTC | CASSQLLAGGPNEQFF
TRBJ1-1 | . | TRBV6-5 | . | TGTGCCAGCACTACAAGGGGGAACACTGAAGCTTTCTTT | CASTTRGNTEAFF
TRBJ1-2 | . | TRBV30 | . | TGTGGTCTACGCAGGGGAGTAGGCTACACCTTC | CGLRRGVGYTF
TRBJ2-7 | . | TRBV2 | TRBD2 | TGTGCCAGGGCCCTAGCGGGAGGATACGAGCAGTACTTC | CARALAGGYEQYF
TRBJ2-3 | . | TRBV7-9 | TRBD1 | TGTGCCAGCCGACAGGGGGCTACGCAGTATTTT | CASRQGATQYF
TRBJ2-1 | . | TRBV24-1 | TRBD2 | TGTGCCACCAGTGATTTAAGGAGCGGGAGCAATGAGCAGTTCTTC | CATSDLRSGSNEQFF
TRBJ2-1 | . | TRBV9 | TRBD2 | TGTGCCAGCAGCGTAGCTCTAGCGGGAGGAATGGATGAGCAGTTCTTC | CASSVALAGGMDEQFF
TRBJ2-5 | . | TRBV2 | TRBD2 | TGTGCCAGCACGGAGTTAGCGGGAGAAGAGACCCAGTACTTC | CASTELAGEETQYF
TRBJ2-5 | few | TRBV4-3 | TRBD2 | TGCGCCAGCAGCCAAGGACTAGCGGGCTCAGAGACCCAGTACTTC | CASSQGLAGSETQYF
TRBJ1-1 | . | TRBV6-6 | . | TGTGCCAGCAGTTACGCCCAGCGGAACACTGAAGCTTTCTTT | CASSYAQRNTEAFF
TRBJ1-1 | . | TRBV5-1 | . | TGCGCCAGCAGCAAGCGTAGCCAGGGCGCTGAAGCTTTCTTT | CASSKRSQGAEAFF
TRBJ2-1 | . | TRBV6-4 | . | TGTGCCAGCAGTGACACTGACAGCTCCTACAATGAGCAGTTCTTC | CASSDTDSSYNEQFF
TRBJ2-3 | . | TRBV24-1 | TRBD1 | TGTGCCACCAGTGACTCCGGACAGGGGGCGTCAGATACGCAGTATTTT | CATSDSGQGASDTQYF
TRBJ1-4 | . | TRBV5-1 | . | TGCGCCAGCAGCTTGGAGGTGGGAGGGGAAAAACTGTTTTTT | CASSLEVGGEKLFF
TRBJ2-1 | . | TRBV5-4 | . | TGTGCCAGCAGCCAAGACTTAGACAATGAGCAGTTCTTC | CASSQDLDNEQFF
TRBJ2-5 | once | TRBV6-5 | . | TGTGCCAGCAGAGGACGATCAGGGGAAGAGACCCAGTACTTC | CASRGRSGEETQYF
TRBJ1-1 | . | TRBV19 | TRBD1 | TGTGCCAGTACCCCGACAGGGGTCTTCGCTGAAGCTTTCTTT | CASTPTGVFAEAFF
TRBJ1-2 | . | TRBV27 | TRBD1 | TGTGCCCGTAGATTAGGGGACAGGGGCCCCACGGACTATGGCTACACCTTC | CARRLGDRGPTDYGYTF